This TCR beta chain was obtained from a study of T-cell memory formation after mild COVID-19. Study background: Clusters of TCRs were largely donor specific. Whole-study findings and limits: Clones that contracted from day 15 to 85 had balanced CD4/CD8; later expanders were CD4+ biased.

The CDR3 totals 14 residues. The J segment lost 3 bases and the V segment lost 5 bases, leaving 7 bases of the junction unmatched. Germline V gene lookup returns CDR1 MNHNY and CDR2 SVGAGI (reference sequence). In the case of this clonotype: Its target is not known.

TCRdb re-called the 5' RACE reads through MiXCR, storing one row per CDR3 protein. The sample shows more than 200,000 distinct CDR3 sequences, about 16% of them seen only once. The receptor was derived from a man aged 18 to 35 who had mild COVID-19 (a few samples of this study predate the infection). Cell type and time point are not known. The rearrangement joins TRBV6-6 to TRBJ2-7; TRBD1 matches at 7 bases. Input material: PBMCs or a T cell subset sorted from them (not recorded which). The CDR3 nucleotides are TGTGCCAGCAGTCTAGGAACAGGGGTCTACGAGCAGTACTTC. Residues: CASSLGTGVYEQYF.